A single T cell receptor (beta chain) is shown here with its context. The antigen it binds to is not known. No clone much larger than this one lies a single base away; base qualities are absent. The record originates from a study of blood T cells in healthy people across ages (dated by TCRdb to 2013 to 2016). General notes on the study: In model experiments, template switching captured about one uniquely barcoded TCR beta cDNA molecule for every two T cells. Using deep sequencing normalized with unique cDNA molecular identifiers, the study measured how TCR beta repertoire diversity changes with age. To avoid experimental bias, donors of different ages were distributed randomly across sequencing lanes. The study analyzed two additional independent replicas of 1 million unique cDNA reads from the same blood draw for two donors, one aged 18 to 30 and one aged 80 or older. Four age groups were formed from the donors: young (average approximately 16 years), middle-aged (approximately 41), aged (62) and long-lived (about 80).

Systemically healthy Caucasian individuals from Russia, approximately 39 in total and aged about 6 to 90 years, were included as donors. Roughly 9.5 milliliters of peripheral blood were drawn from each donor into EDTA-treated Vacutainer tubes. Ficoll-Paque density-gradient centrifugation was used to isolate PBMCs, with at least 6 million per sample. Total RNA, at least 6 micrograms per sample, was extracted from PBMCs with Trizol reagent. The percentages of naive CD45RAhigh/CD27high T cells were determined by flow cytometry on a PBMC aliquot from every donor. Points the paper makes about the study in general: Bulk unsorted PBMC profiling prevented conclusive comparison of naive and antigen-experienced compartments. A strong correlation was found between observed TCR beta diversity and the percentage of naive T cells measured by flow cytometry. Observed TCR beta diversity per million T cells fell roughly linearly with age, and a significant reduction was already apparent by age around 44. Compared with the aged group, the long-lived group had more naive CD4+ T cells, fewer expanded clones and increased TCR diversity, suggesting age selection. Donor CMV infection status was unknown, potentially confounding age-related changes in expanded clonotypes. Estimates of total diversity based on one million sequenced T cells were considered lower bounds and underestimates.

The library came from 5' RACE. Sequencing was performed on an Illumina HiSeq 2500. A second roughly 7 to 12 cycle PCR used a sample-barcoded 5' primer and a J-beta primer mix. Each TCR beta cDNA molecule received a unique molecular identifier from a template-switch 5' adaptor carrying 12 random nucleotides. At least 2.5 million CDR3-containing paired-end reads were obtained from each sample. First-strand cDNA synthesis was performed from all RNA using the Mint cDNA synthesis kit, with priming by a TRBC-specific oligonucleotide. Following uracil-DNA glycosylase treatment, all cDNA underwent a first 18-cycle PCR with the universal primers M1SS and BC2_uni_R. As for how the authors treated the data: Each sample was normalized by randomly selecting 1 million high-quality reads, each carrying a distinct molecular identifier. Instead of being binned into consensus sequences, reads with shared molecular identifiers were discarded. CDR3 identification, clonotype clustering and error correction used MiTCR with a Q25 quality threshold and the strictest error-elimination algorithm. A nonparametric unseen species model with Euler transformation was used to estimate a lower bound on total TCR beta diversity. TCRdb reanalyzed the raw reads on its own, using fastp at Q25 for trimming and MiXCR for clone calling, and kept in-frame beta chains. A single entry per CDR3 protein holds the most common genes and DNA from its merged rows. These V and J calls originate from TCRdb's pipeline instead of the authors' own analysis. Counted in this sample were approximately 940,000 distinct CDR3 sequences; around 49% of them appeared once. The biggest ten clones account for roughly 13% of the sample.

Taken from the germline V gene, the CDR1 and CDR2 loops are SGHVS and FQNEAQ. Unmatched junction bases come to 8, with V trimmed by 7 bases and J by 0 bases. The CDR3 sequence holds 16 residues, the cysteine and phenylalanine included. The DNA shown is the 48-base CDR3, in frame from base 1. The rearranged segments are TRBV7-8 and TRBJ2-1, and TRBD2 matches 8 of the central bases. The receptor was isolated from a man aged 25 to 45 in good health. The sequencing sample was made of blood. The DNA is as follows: TGTGCCAGCACACCGGGCGGGGGGCTCTCCTACAATGAGCAGTTCTTC. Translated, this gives CASTPGGGLSYNEQFF.